This T cell receptor beta chain was captured by sequencing in a study of blood T cell repertoires in COVID-19. Study information: PBMCs, B-cell-depleted T cells, or T cells provided the cDNA or gDNA that made up the material.

Trimming stripped 1 base from V and 4 bases from J, with 8 bases between. Germline CDR1 MGHRA, CDR2 YSYEKL. This CDR3 region has 14 residues. TCRdb keeps only in-frame clones here, not all; method: immunoSEQ multiplex PCR. The table shows 100,000 to 150,000 clones, with approximately 90% occurring only once. Sequenced material: peripheral blood. The chain links TRBV4-1 to TRBJ1-5, with unresolved D. The source of this sequence is a man between 65 and 85 years old with active COVID-19. CDR3 in DNA: TGCGCCAGCAGCCAAGGTAGCGGGAATCAGCCCCAGCATTTT. Residues: CASSQGSGNQPQHF.